One sample yielded the 25 T cell receptor beta chains listed below, sequenced in a study of blood T cell repertoires in COVID-19. Sequenced by immunoSEQ multiplex PCR; TCRdb stores in-frame clones only, minus some. The sample includes around 200,000 clones, 75% to 90% of them seen just once. The sequenced material came from PBMCs or T cells enriched from blood (not recorded which). These receptor sequences come from a man aged 25-45 years who had recovered from COVID-19.

V gene TRBV28 combines with J gene TRBJ1-2; 9 nucleotides align to TRBD1. J was trimmed by 6 bases and V by 5 bases; bases with no gene match: 10. From germline, CDR1 is MDHEN and CDR2 SYDVKM. This CDR3 spans 15 amino acids. CDR3 protein: CASSLHLGTGHGYTF. The CDR3 DNA sequence: TGTGCCAGCAGTCTCCACCTGGGGACAGGGCATGGCTACACCTTC.

The V gene is TRBV6-2 or TRBV6-3, the J gene TRBJ2-7; 12 nucleotides align to TRBD2. V lost 4 bases, J lost 7 bases, and 2 bases stayed unmatched. Germline lookup yields CDR1 MNHEY and CDR2 SVGEGT. The CDR3 loop spans 13 amino acids. CDR3 amino acids: CASSSGTSGEQYF. CDR3 nucleotide sequence: TGTGCCAGCAGTTCGGGGACTAGCGGGGAGCAGTACTTC.

J is TRBJ2-1 and V is TRBV9; 12 bases line up with TRBD2. V was clipped by 4 bases and J by 6 bases; unmatched bases: 8. CDR1 is SGDLS and CDR2 is YYNGEE in the germline V gene. The CDR3 is 16 amino acids. The CDR3 nucleotides are TGTGCCAGCAGCTTCCGGACTAGCGGGATTATCAATGAGCAGTTCTTC. Its protein product is CASSFRTSGIINEQFF.

V gene TRBV6-2 or TRBV6-3 combines with J gene TRBJ1-1; D unresolved. CDR1 MNHEY and CDR2 SVGEGT come from the germline V gene. CDR3 length equals 13 residues. Between the trimmed V and J ends, which lost 2 bases and 2 bases, there was a span of 6 bases. The CDR3 region has the DNA TGTGCCAGCAGTTACGAGGGAAACACTGAAGCTTTCTTT. This gives the protein CASSYEGNTEAFF.

J is TRBJ1-2 and V is TRBV7-2; tentatively, D is TRBD1 (6 bases). The V and J ends lost 2 bases and 4 bases respectively, with 11 bases between them. CDR3 length: 14 residues. CDR1 is SGHTA, CDR2 FQGNSA, per germline. CDR3 nucleotides: TGTGCCAGCAGCTTACGCAGGGGCATCTATGGCTACACCTTC. Its protein is CASSLRRGIYGYTF.

J is TRBJ1-3 and V is TRBV28; D ambiguous. The V and J ends lost 5 bases and 3 bases respectively, with 11 bases between them. The CDR3 runs to 14 residues. Germline V gene data show CDR1 as MDHEN and CDR2 as SYDVKM. CDR3 DNA: TGTGCCAGCAGTCGGGAGGGTCATGGAAACACCATATATTTT. It yields the protein CASSREGHGNTIYF.

This clone came up a few times. V gene TRBV27 combines with J gene TRBJ1-2; the D is unclear. Germline V gene sequence: CDR1 MNHEY, CDR2 SMNVEV (reference sequence). Trimming took 6 bases from V and 14 from J, leaving 19 bases between them. The CDR3 contains 12 residues. For the CDR3, the DNA is TGTGCCAGCAGCTCCCGCCCCCCTGCGAGAACCTTC. Translated, it gives CASSSRPPARTF.

The rearrangement uses TRBV19 and TRBJ2-5, with 7 bases matching TRBD2. The CDR3 totals 14 residues. V was clipped by 1 base and J by 2 bases; unmatched bases: 1. Looked up from germline, CDR1 is LNHDA and CDR2 is SQIVND (reference sequence). DNA for the CDR3: TGTGCCAGTAGTATAGGGCGGGAGCAAGAGACCCAGTACTTC. Translation gives CASSIGREQETQYF.

The CDR3 loop is CASSFWGQVNEQYF. Written as DNA, the CDR3 is TGTGCCAGCAGTTTTTGGGGCCAGGTGAACGAGCAGTACTTC. This chain joins TRBV27 and TRBJ2-7; tentatively, D is TRBD1 (5 bases). This CDR3 is 14 amino acids long. Germline CDR1 reads MNHEY; CDR2 reads SMNVEV (reference sequence). V shed 3 bases and J shed 5 bases, with 14 bases lying between them.

This clone appeared once. The rearrangement joins TRBV11-2 to TRBJ2-7; D is possibly TRBD2 (6 bases). The V gene's germline CDR1 is SGHAT and CDR2 FQNNGV. The CDR3 is made up of 11 amino acids. Trimming took 5 bases from V and 4 from J, leaving 6 bases between them. CDR3 nucleotide sequence: TGTGCCAGCAGCCTAGCGTACGAGCAGTACTTC. Protein: CASSLAYEQYF.

The chain links TRBV25-1 to TRBJ1-4; TRBD1 aligns across 10 bases. The germline V gene has CDR1 MGHDK and CDR2 SYGVNS. V was clipped by 5 bases and J by 11 bases; unmatched bases: 11. The CDR3 has 15 amino acids. The CDR3, as DNA: TGTGCCAGCAGTACTCCGACAGGGGGCCCTCTCAAACTGTTTTTT. This translates into CASSTPTGGPLKLFF.

This chain links TRBV9 with TRBJ1-5; 9 bases fit TRBD1. Per the germline V gene, CDR1 is SGDLS and CDR2 is YYNGEE. CDR3 length: 16 amino acids. The J segment lost 2 bases and the V segment lost 5 bases, leaving 8 bases of the junction unmatched. The CDR3 coding sequence is TGTGCCAGCAGAATGGGACAGGGAAAGGGCAATCAGCCCCAGCATTTT. Translated: CASRMGQGKGNQPQHF. The full variable domain, with the rest looked up from reference TRBV9 and TRBJ1-5, is DSGVTQTPKHLITATGQRVTLRCSPRSGDLSVYWYQQSLDQGLQFLIQYYNGEERAKGNILERFSAQQFPDLHSELNLSSLELGDSALYFCASRMGQGKGNQPQHFGDGTRLSIL.

The genes are TRBV6-2 or TRBV6-3 and TRBJ1-1; unclear D gene. V was pared by 4 bases and J by 0 bases, with 6 bases between. The CDR3 has 13 amino acids. Looked up from germline, CDR1 is MNHEY and CDR2 is SVGEGT. CDR3 bases: TGTGCCAGCAGTTTGGCAATGAACACTGAAGCTTTCTTT. As protein: CASSLAMNTEAFF.

This chain uses TRBV6-5 with TRBJ2-7, with TRBD2 identical over 7 bases. V shed 0 bases and J 0 bases; nucleotides not matched to a gene: 5. Germline CDR1 and CDR2: MNHEY and SVGAGI. The CDR3 totals 16 residues. CDR3 nucleotide sequence: TGTGCCAGCAGTTACTCCGCCGGGGGGAGCTCCTACGAGCAGTACTTC. Amino acids: CASSYSAGGSSYEQYF.

The V gene is TRBV6-5, the J gene TRBJ2-1, with 7 bases matching TRBD2. Germline V gene lookup returns CDR1 MNHEY and CDR2 SVGAGI. This CDR3 is built from 15 residues. V lost 0 bases and J lost 9; bases outside the gene matches: 8. The CDR3 nucleotides read TGTGCCAGCAGTTACTCGCAGGCGGGAGTGATTGAGCAGTTCTTC. Amino acid sequence: CASSYSQAGVIEQFF.

Here the CDR3 reads CASRVKTSTDTQYF. Here the CDR3 DNA reads TGTGCCAGCAGGGTCAAAACTAGCACAGATACGCAGTATTTT. The chain employs TRBV11-2 and TRBJ2-3; no clear D. There are 14 residues in the CDR3. Germline CDR1 reads SGHAT; CDR2 reads FQNNGV. V shed 6 bases and J shed 0 bases, with 10 bases lying between them.

The rearrangement links TRBV5-4 to TRBJ2-1; 8 nucleotides match TRBD2. The V gene's germline CDR1 is SGHNT and CDR2 YYREEE (reference sequence). V dropped 7 bases and J dropped 9; count of bases not matched to a gene: 15. This CDR3 is built from 15 residues. Here the CDR3 DNA reads TGTGCCAGCGCCCCGGGAGGGGGGACGTTTGGTGAGCAGTTCTTC. Translation: CASAPGGGTFGEQFF. Full variable domain (remainder filled in from reference TRBV5-4 and TRBJ2-1): ETGVTQSPTHLIKTRGQQVTLRCSSQSGHNTVSWYQQALGQGPQFIFQYYREEENGRGNFPPRFSGLQFPNYSSELNVNALELDDSALYLCASAPGGGTFGEQFFGPGTRLTVL.

The V gene is TRBV6-5, the J gene TRBJ1-2, with D possibly matching TRBD1 (6 bases). This CDR3 comprises 16 residues. Per germline, CDR1 MNHEY and CDR2 SVGAGI. V was pared by 2 bases and J by 0 bases, with 13 bases between. The CDR3 here is CASSYRPGVANYGYTF. The CDR3, as DNA: TGTGCCAGCAGTTACCGCCCAGGGGTAGCTAACTATGGCTACACCTTC.

The gene calls are TRBV11-2 and TRBJ2-1, with 13 bases that match TRBD2. Per the germline V gene, CDR1 is SGHAT and CDR2 is FQNNGV. The CDR3 consists of 13 residues. Trimming at V came to 5 bases and at J to 9 bases, leaving 1 base not matched to a gene. The CDR3 DNA sequence: TGTGCCAGCAGCCGACTAGCGGGGGGTGAGCAGTTCTTC. Its translation: CASSRLAGGEQFF.

This rearrangement joins TRBV5-4 to TRBJ2-1, with 8 bases identical to TRBD1. The V gene's germline CDR1 is SGHNT and CDR2 YYREEE (reference sequence). The CDR3 covers 15 residues. After removal of 3 bases from V and 4 bases from J, the junction contained 6 bases not matched to a gene. In nucleotides, the CDR3 is TGTGCCAGCAGCTCAGGACAGGGATTGTACAATGAGCAGTTCTTC. Protein product: CASSSGQGLYNEQFF.

V usage is TRBV4-1 and J usage is TRBJ2-7, with D unclear. CDR3 length equals 13 residues. V was pared by 3 bases and J by 5 bases, with 11 bases between. Germline lookup yields CDR1 MGHRA and CDR2 YSYEKL. The CDR3 nucleotides are TGCGCCAGCAGCCAGGCCATCGCGGACGAGCAGTACTTC. Translation gives CASSQAIADEQYF.

This clone was seen a handful of times. The CDR3 region has the DNA TGCGCCAGCAGCCTCAGCGGGAGTACCTCCTACGAGCAGTACTTC. The encoded protein is CASSLSGSTSYEQYF. The chain combines TRBV4-1 with TRBJ2-7; 8 bases align to TRBD2. The CDR3 is 15 residues long. The J segment lost 0 bases and the V segment lost 4 bases, leaving 5 bases of the junction unmatched. Germline values: CDR1 MGHRA, CDR2 YSYEKL.

The chain joins TRBV6-5 to TRBJ2-3, with 7 bases matching TRBD2. Germline loops: CDR1 MNHEY, CDR2 SVGAGI. V lost 6 bases, J lost 1 base, and 4 bases stayed unmatched. CDR3 length equals 14 residues. The CDR3 nucleotides read TGTGCCAGCAGCAGTCTAGCGGGCACAGATACGCAGTATTTT. Residues: CASSSLAGTDTQYF.

The chain has TRBV27 and TRBJ1-1; D call uncertain. V lost 4 bases and J 0 bases, leaving 9 bases between the germline ends. The CDR3 consists of 14 residues. Germline V gene sequence: CDR1 MNHEY, CDR2 SMNVEV (reference sequence). The CDR3 here is CASSSDPMNTEAFF. The CDR3 DNA is TGTGCCAGCAGTTCAGATCCAATGAACACTGAAGCTTTCTTT.

In this sample, this clone turned up once. As DNA, the CDR3 is TGTGCCAGCAGCCCAGGACTAGCGGGGGGGCTCTACAATGAGCAGTTCTTC. This codes for CASSPGLAGGLYNEQFF. The V gene is TRBV7-9, the J gene TRBJ2-1; 15 nucleotides agree with TRBD2. After removal of 5 bases from V and 3 bases from J, the junction contained 5 bases not matched to a gene. The CDR3 has 17 amino acids. Germline loops: CDR1 SEHNR, CDR2 FQNEAQ (reference sequence).